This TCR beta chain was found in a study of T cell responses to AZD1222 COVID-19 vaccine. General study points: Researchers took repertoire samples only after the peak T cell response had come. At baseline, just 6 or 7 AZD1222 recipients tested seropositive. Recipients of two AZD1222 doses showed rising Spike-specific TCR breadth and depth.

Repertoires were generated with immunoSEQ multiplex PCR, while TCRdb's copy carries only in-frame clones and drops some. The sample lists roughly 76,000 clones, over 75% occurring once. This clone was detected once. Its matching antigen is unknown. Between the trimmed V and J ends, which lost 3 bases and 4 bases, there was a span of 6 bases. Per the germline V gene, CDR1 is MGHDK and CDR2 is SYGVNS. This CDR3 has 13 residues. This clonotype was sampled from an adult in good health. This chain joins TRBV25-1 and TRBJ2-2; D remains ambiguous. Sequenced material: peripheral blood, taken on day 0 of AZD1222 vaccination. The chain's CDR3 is CASSDRVTGELFF. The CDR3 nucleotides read TGTGCCAGCAGTGATCGAGTCACCGGGGAGCTGTTTTTT.